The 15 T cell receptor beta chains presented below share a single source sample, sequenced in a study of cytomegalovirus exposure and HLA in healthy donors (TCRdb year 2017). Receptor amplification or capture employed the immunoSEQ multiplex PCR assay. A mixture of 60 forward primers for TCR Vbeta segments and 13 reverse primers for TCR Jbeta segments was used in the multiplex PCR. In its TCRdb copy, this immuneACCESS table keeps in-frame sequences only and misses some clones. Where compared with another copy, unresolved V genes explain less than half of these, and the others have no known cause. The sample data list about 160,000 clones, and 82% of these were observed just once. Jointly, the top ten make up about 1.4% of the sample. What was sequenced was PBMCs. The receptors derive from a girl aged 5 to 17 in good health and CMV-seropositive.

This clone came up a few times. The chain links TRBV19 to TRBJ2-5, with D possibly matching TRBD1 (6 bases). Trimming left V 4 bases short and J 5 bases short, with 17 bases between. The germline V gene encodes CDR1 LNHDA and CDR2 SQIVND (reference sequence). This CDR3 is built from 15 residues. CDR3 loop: CASSTTRGSWETQYF. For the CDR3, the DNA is TGTGCCAGTAGTACCACGAGGGGGTCGTGGGAGACCCAGTACTTC. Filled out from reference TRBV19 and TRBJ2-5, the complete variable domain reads DGGITQSPKYLFRKEGQNVTLSCEQNLNHDAMYWYRQDPGQGLRLIYYSQIVNDFQKGDIAEGYSVSREKKESFPLTVTSAQKNPTAFYLCASSTTRGSWETQYFGPGTRLLVL.

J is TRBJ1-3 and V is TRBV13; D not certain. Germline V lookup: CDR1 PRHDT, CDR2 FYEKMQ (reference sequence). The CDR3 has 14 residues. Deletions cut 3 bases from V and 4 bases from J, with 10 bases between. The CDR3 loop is CASSFETFGNTIYF. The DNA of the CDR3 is TGTGCCAGCAGCTTTGAGACTTTCGGAAACACCATATATTTT. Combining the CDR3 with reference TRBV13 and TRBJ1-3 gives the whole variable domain AAGVIQSPRHLIKEKRETATLKCYPIPRHDTVYWYQQGPGQDPQFLISFYEKMQSDKGSIPDRFSAQQFSDYHSELNMSSLELGDSALYFCASSFETFGNTIYFGEGSWLTVV.

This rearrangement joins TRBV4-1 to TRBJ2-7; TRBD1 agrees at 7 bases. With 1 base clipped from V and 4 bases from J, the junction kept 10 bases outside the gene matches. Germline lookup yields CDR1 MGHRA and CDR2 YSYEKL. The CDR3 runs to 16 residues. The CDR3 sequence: CASSQADGTAVYEQYF. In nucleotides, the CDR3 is TGCGCCAGCAGCCAAGCAGACGGGACAGCTGTTTACGAGCAGTACTTC.

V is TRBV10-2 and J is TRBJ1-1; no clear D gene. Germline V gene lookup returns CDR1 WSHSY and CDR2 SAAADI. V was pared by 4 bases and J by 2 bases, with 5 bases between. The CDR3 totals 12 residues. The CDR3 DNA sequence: TGCGCCAGCAGTGGAACAAACACTGAAGCTTTCTTT. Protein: CASSGTNTEAFF.

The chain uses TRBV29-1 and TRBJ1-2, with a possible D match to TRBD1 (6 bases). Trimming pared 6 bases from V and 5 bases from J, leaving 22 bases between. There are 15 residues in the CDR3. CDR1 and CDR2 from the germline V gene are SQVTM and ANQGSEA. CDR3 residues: CSVSLGPGAGYGYTF. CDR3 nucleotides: TGCAGCGTCTCCTTGGGGCCAGGGGCGGGTTATGGCTACACCTTC.

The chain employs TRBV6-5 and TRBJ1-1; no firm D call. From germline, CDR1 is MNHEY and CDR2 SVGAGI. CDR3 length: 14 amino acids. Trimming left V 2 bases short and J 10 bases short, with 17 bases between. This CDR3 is CASSYTPYPTGAFF. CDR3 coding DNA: TGTGCCAGCAGTTACACGCCGTACCCTACGGGAGCTTTCTTT.

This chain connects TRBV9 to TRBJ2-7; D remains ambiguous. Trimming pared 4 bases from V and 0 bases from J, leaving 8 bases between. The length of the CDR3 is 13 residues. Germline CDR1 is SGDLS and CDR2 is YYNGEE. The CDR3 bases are TGTGCCAGCAGCCCGCGTTACTCCTACGAGCAGTACTTC. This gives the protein CASSPRYSYEQYF.

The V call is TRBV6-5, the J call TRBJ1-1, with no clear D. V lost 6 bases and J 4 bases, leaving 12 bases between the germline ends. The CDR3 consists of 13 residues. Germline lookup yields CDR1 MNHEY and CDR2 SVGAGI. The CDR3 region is CASRLDPATEAFF. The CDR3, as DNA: TGTGCCAGCAGGCTAGACCCAGCCACTGAAGCTTTCTTT.

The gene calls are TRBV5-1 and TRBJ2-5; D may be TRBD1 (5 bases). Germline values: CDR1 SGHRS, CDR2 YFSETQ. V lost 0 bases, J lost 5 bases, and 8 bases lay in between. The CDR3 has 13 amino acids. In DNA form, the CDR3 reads TGCGCCAGCAGCTTGGTGCAGGGCGAGACCCAGTACTTC. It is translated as CASSLVQGETQYF.

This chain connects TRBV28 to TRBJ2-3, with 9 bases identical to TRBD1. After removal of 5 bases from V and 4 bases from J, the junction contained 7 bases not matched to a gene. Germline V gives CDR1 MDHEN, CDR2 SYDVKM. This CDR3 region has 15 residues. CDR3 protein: CASSPRTGAPDTQYF. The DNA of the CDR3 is TGTGCCAGCAGTCCACGGACAGGGGCCCCAGATACGCAGTATTTT.

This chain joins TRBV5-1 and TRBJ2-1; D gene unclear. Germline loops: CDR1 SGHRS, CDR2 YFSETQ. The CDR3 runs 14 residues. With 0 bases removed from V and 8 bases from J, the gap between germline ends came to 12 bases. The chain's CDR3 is CASSLVNLEDEQFF. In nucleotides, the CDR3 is TGCGCCAGCAGCTTGGTGAACCTTGAGGATGAGCAGTTCTTC.

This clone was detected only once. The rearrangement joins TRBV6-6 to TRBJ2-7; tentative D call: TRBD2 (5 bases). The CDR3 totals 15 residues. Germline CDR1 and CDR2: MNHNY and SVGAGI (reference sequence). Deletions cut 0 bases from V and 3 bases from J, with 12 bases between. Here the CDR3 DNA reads TGTGCCAGCAGTTACTCGAAACCGAGGGACTACGAGCAGTACTTC. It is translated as CASSYSKPRDYEQYF.

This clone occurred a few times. DNA for the CDR3: TGTGCCAGCTCACCATCCCTAGCGGGGTTAGAGACCCAGTACTTC. Protein: CASSPSLAGLETQYF. V usage is TRBV18 and J usage is TRBJ2-5; TRBD2 matches at 9 bases. CDR3 length: 15 amino acids. The ends lost 2 bases at V and 4 bases at J; junction bases unmatched: 5. Looked up from germline, CDR1 is KGHSH and CDR2 is LQKENI.

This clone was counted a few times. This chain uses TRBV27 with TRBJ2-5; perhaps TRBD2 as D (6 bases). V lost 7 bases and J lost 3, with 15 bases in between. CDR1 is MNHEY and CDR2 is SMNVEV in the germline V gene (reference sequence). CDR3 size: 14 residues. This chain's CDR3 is CASNPLGEEETQYF. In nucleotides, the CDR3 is TGTGCCAGCAATCCGTTGGGGGAGGAAGAGACCCAGTACTTC.

CDR3 loop: CASSGGLLSFF. The DNA for the CDR3 is TGTGCCAGCAGTGGGGGCCTCCTCTCCTTCTTT. V gene TRBV6-5 combines with J gene TRBJ1-1, with D maybe TRBD1 (6 bases). The CDR3 is 11 residues long. Trimming shortened V by 5 bases and J by 14 bases, and 15 bases separated the two germline ends. Looked up from germline, CDR1 is MNHEY and CDR2 is SVGAGI.